A selection of T cell receptor beta chains follows, all from one sample in a study of T cells in Graves' hyperthyroidism and ophthalmopathy. TCRdb ran MiXCR on the multiplex PCR reads and lists one entry per CDR3 protein. The sample includes some 600,000 distinct CDR3 sequences, around 13% seen only once; the top ten take 5.5% to 7.5%. Sample: blood. The source of these receptors is a woman aged 30 to 39 with Graves' hyperthyroidism that later progressed to Graves' ophthalmopathy. Both conserved end residues are part of each CDR3. Expanded clones get a size class; other rows say once, few or many, or leave the size out.

-	TRBV28	TRBJ1-5	CASLNPQGAGSNQPQHF
many	TRBV10-1	TRBJ2-7	CASSPGLASEQYF
-	TRBV4-3	TRBJ2-1	CASSQGLPSGYNEQFF
-	TRBV11-2	TRBJ2-7	CASSSWTSGRSLSYEQYF
many	TRBV2	TRBJ1-1	CATGGTEAFF
many	TRBV19	TRBJ2-7	CASSIGTGLGEQYF
many	TRBV19	TRBJ2-1	CASNLGTAYNEQFF
many	TRBV27	TRBJ2-6	CASSLTVGTEASGANVLTF
-	TRBV27	TRBJ2-6	CASSFGSGGANVLTF
many	TRBV11-2	TRBJ2-7	CASSLEVRRMYF
many	TRBV11-3	TRBJ2-6	CASSLVLDSPLLSSGANVLTF
many	TRBV3-1	TRBJ1-1	CASSPRQGNAEAFF
many	TRBV27	TRBJ2-5	CASSPGTSGSQETQYF
-	TRBV20-1	TRBJ2-7	CSASLFPENEQYF
many	TRBV7-9	TRBJ1-1	CASSLSTAGTEAFF
-	TRBV7-2	TRBJ2-5	CASSTRDRGFQSLETQYF
many	TRBV6-2/TRBV6-3	TRBJ1-1	CASSYSTGALNTEAFF
many	TRBV10-1	TRBJ2-3	CASSEGGADTQYF
many	TRBV7-2	TRBJ2-5	CASTRTGGRETQYF
many	TRBV15	TRBJ1-2	CATSGGLYGYTF
-	TRBV19	TRBJ2-5	CASSMQGAGETQYF
few	TRBV10-3	TRBJ2-1	CAIQSDLSYNEQFF
many	TRBV3-1	TRBJ1-1	CASSQAAWGDRANTEAFF
many	TRBV6-1	TRBJ2-5	CASRPRTGVRETQYF
many	TRBV29-1	TRBJ2-1	CSVESNYNEQFF
many	TRBV20-1	TRBJ2-7	CSARDAGTSSEQYF
many	TRBV12-5	TRBJ1-2	CASGLGPTDGYGYTF
-	TRBV10-3	TRBJ2-7	CAISGGLAGSSYVQYF
few	TRBV9	TRBJ1-5	CASSASGDRNQPQHF
many	TRBV2	TRBJ2-3	CASRRTASTDTQYF
many	TRBV28	TRBJ1-1	CASSQGGGTEALF
-	TRBV5-4	TRBJ2-2	CASSPKAGVTGELFF
few	TRBV24-1	TRBJ1-1	CATSPAGSPEAFF
few	TRBV4-3	TRBJ2-2	CASSQDSRLSGLAGGFTGELFF
many	TRBV28	TRBJ1-2	CASSYRSYGYTF
-	TRBV5-6	TRBJ1-4	CASSWGLPSTNEKLFF
-	TRBV9	TRBJ1-4	CASSAVDNEKLFF
many	TRBV27	TRBJ1-2	CASSSLGTGDGYTF
-	TRBV19	TRBJ2-5	CASSIEQSAEETQYF
few	TRBV20-1	TRBJ2-7	CSARDGRSESSYEQYF
many	TRBV19	TRBJ2-7	CASRTLAGVDEQYF
-	TRBV30	TRBJ1-5	CAWSGFGAGTANQPQHF
-	TRBV4-1	TRBJ2-1	CASSPTSGRMRIAAEQFF
-	TRBV10-3	TRBJ1-5	CAISENREGQPQHF
many	TRBV12-3/TRBV12-4	TRBJ1-2	CASTESGANYGYTF